This record looks at one TCR beta chain sequence and its context. Its specific antigen is unknown. It has no much larger one-base neighbor in the sample; base qualities were not kept. These data are taken from a study of beta chain features in type 1 diabetes (dated by TCRdb to 2016 to 2018). With regard to the full study: No differences in mean age, gender distribution, total cell number or subset yield were found between patients and healthy donors. Naive and central memory subsets were obtained from all 30 or so donors, but regulatory and stem cell-like memory subsets were isolated from only 8 patients and about 8 healthy donors. The study compared the TCRB repertoires of sorted circulating CD4+ T cell subsets in recently diagnosed type 1 diabetes patients with those in matched healthy donors. A total of some 100,000,000 sorted cells were examined across all samples, and a strong correlation was observed between cell number per subset and RNA yield.

From each donor, a single peripheral blood sample of approximately 0.11 L on average was drawn into heparinised tubes. A BD FACSAria II and a panel including CD45RO, CCR7, CD25, CD127, CD95 and CD27 were used to sort naive, central memory, regulatory and stem cell-like memory CD4+ T cells. All sorted populations exceeded 95% purity. PBMCs were isolated right away by Lymphoprep density gradient centrifugation and were stained directly, without culture. To minimize batch effects, samples were stained and sorted in pairs, one healthy donor with one patient per experiment. CDR1 and CDR2 were assigned from the germline V gene (reference sequence) as MNHNY and SVGAGI. For this chain, trimming is 5 bases at the V end and 15 bases at the J end, and the number of junction bases without a gene match is 10. The cysteine opens and the phenylalanine closes a CDR3 of 12 amino acids. Solely the CDR3 DNA is kept, with 36 bases framed from the first base.

Broad study findings and their caveats: The naive, central memory and regulatory TCRB repertoires appeared to resemble one another more closely among patients than among healthy donors. Shorter templates might have been favored by PCR, but patient and control samples were amplified and corrected together, so both groups would have been affected equally by any skew. Because cDNA was sequenced instead of genomic DNA, activated cells with high expression could be over-represented, although the groups did not differ in activation or CD3 levels. Patients with type 1 diabetes made fewer insertions and deleted more nucleotides at VDJ recombination sites, implying thymic rearrangement abnormalities. In all four CD4+ subsets, TCRB CDR3 length was moderately but significantly shorter in type 1 diabetes patients. HLA sub-analyses involved small numbers of individuals, so any influence of HLA type on TCRB rearrangement remained unresolved.

The entire isolated RNA was reverse transcribed using the High Capacity cDNA Reverse Transcription Kit, and thus expressed TCRB transcripts were sequenced. Deep immunoSEQ sequencing was applied to naive, central memory and regulatory T cell samples, giving an average of roughly 3.3 million total reads per sample. After sorted cells were lysed in RLT buffer, RNA was extracted with DNase-treated RNeasy Micro or Mini kits, with the choice depending on cell number. Each cell subset was processed on its own to prevent cross-contamination, while patient and healthy donor samples were processed together. The immunoSEQ multiplex PCR was used to amplify TCRB sequences from cDNA, yielding 87-bp fragments that span the CDR3 region. Sequencing of the amplicons was performed on the Illumina HiSeq platform. The study's own analysis went as follows. Synthetic template baselines were used to correct PCR bias computationally, reads within Hamming distance 2 were collapsed together, and singletons that could not be merged were discarded. Reads were aligned to IMGT to assign V, D and J genes, CDR3 length, and insertions or deletions at six rearrangement sites. Within each subset, clonotype counts were normalized to sorted cell number, after which true diversity and Gini coefficients were computed with the tcR R package. Repertoire sharing was quantified using the overlap coefficient calculated on TCRB nucleotide sequences. Drawn from immuneACCESS, this table holds only the in-frame rearrangements with V and J called that TCRdb kept. Clones are partly lost; checked studies trace under half to an unresolved V gene and leave the rest unexplained. Clonal size and the V and J genes are those of that table, whereas D and trimming came from the DNA. In all, the sample holds more than 150,000 clones, and about 13% of those were seen once. The ten largest clones take up 0.5% to 0.75% of the sample.

The sequence is built from TRBV6-6 and TRBJ2-1; 7 bases in the junction line up with TRBD2. The receptor comes from a woman younger than 35 in good health. Sequencing used central memory CD4+ T cells from blood. The CDR3 loop reads CASSGTGLRTFF. In nucleotide form, the sequence is TGTGCCAGCAGTGGCACGGGACTAAGAACGTTCTTC.